This record covers a single T cell receptor beta chain. The data were taken from a study of control samples from healthy donors and cancer patients. Germline V CDR1 and CDR2: SGHVS, FNYEAQ. V lost 4 bases and J lost 6; bases outside the gene matches: 11. This CDR3 comprises 16 residues. The table came from immunoSEQ multiplex PCR; TCRdb's copy has only in-frame clones and leaves some out. The table includes around 140,000 clones, roughly 91% detected once. The sequenced material came from PBMCs. This sequence originates from a man over 45 with head and neck cancer. V usage is TRBV7-6 and J usage is TRBJ2-2, with TRBD2 matching 7 bases. The CDR3 is CASSSGGGVGAGELFF. In DNA, the CDR3 is TGTGCCAGCAGCTCGGGGGGAGGGGTTGGCGCCGGGGAGCTGTTTTTT.